Shown below are 27 T cell receptor beta chains from a single sample sequenced in a study of CD8 T cells in ankylosing spondylitis. The study's findings and limits: Ankylosing spondylitis blood seemed to carry a telltale TCR beta motif made of under 10 highly homologous variants.

What these receptors recognize is not known. TCRdb used MiXCR to reprocess the 5' RACE reads, holding one entry per CDR3 protein. The data contain 500,000 to 650,000 distinct CDR3 sequences, less than 6% of them singletons. Sequencing input: blood, either unsorted or a sorted T cell fraction (not recorded which). Receptors originate from a male donor with ankylosing spondylitis.

The chain is built from TRBV6-1 and TRBJ2-1; 10 bases are a match to TRBD2. Germline V lookup: CDR1 MNHNS, CDR2 SASEGT. V trimming: 4 bases; J trimming: 14 bases; junction bases outside the gene matches: 20. This CDR3 has 17 amino acids. The CDR3 spells CASSVIGASGSDGAKFF. The CDR3 coding sequence is TGTGCCAGCAGTGTGATAGGGGCTAGCGGGAGTGACGGGGCGAAGTTCTTC.

This clonotype was observed many times. The rearrangement uses TRBV7-9 and TRBJ2-7; no firm D call. The CDR3 is made up of 15 amino acids. Trimming stripped 5 bases from V and 0 bases from J, with 14 bases between. Germline-derived CDR1 and CDR2 are SEHNR and FQNEAQ (reference sequence). This chain's CDR3 is CASSPHIGASYEQYF. DNA for the CDR3: TGTGCCAGCAGCCCCCACATTGGCGCCTCCTACGAGCAGTACTTC.

This clonotype appeared a single time. The gene calls are TRBV20-1 and TRBJ2-1; TRBD1 matches 7 bases. The germline V gene has CDR1 DFQATT and CDR2 SNEGSKA (reference sequence). CDR3 size: 11 residues. The CDR3 DNA reads as TGCAGCGGCAAGGGGGCCAGGAAGCAGTTCTTC. Translating gives CSGKGARKQFF.

This clonotype has ten or more counts. V usage is TRBV27 and J usage is TRBJ2-7; either TRBD1 or TRBD2 may fit D (5 bases each). V lost 4 bases to trimming and J lost 7 bases, with 14 bases between them. Germline loops: CDR1 MNHEY, CDR2 SMNVEV (reference sequence). This CDR3 has 13 residues. The CDR3 region has the DNA TGTGCCAGCAGTTCTCGGGGCCTGGGAGAGCAGTACTTC. It translates to CASSSRGLGEQYF.

This clonotype was picked up many times. The chain is built from TRBV7-9 and TRBJ2-5; D remains ambiguous. The V and J ends lost 4 bases and 1 base respectively, with 10 bases between them. This CDR3 comprises 14 residues. The germline V gene has CDR1 SEHNR and CDR2 FQNEAQ (reference sequence). CDR3 sequence (DNA): TGTGCCAGCAGCTCCCGTCTGCGCCAAGAGACCCAGTACTTC. It encodes CASSSRLRQETQYF.

The rearrangement joins TRBV11-3 to TRBJ2-2, with D maybe TRBD2 (5 bases). Germline V CDR1 and CDR2: SGHNT, YENEEA. This CDR3 is built from 13 residues. V was cut by 4 bases and J by 7 bases, with 10 bases left in between. The CDR3 is CASSSRDHGELFF. The CDR3 nucleotides are TGTGCCAGCAGCTCCCGGGATCACGGGGAGCTGTTTTTT.

This clonotype was seen ten or more times. The chain is built from TRBV29-1 and TRBJ2-5; 9 bases map to TRBD1. The CDR3 extends over 12 amino acids. Germline V CDR1 and CDR2: SQVTM, ANQGSEA. J gave up 2 bases and V 7 bases, and 2 bases lay outside the gene matches. The CDR3 sequence is CSEGQGQETQYF. In nucleotides, the CDR3 is TGCAGCGAGGGACAGGGTCAAGAGACCCAGTACTTC.

This rearrangement joins TRBV7-8 to TRBJ2-1; 10 positions agree with TRBD2. Germline trimming cut 2 bases from V and 1 base from J; bases unmatched to any gene: 2. The CDR3 runs 16 residues. CDR1 and CDR2 from the germline V gene are SGHVS and FQNEAQ. The CDR3 is CASSLSGRVSYNEQFF. For the CDR3, the DNA is TGTGCCAGCAGCTTAAGCGGGAGGGTATCCTACAATGAGCAGTTCTTC.

There are many counts of this clonotype. V usage is TRBV7-6 and J usage is TRBJ1-5; no clear D. The CDR3 sequence is 13 residues long. Per germline, CDR1 SGHVS and CDR2 FNYEAQ. The V end lost 4 bases, the J end lost 3 bases, and 7 bases lay between the germline ends. The CDR3 protein is CASSSIPNQPQHF. CDR3 DNA sequence: TGTGCCAGCAGCTCCATTCCCAATCAGCCCCAGCATTTT.

Concerning this clonotype: This may come from a read error, since a much larger clone is one base off. The CDR3 does not end in the conserved phenylalanine or tryptophan, so this is likely a read error. The chain carries TRBV7-2 and TRBJ2-7; possible D gene TRBD2, 5 bases. Trimming cost V 6 bases and J 3 bases, with 12 bases left between them. Germline V lookup: CDR1 SGHTA, CDR2 FQGNSA. The CDR3 spans 13 residues. The DNA of the CDR3 is TGTGCCAGCAGGCTCACGGGAATCTACGAGCAGTACCTC. Translation gives CASRLTGIYEQYL.

At least ten counts were recorded for this clonotype. CDR3 nucleotide sequence: TGTGCCAGCAGCTTAACTGGGACCGGGACATGGCGTCTCAATGAGCAGTTCTTC. Protein: CASSLTGTGTWRLNEQFF. The gene calls are TRBV11-2 and TRBJ2-1, with D possibly matching TRBD1 (6 bases). Between the trimmed V and J ends, which lost 2 bases and 6 bases, there was a span of 23 bases. This CDR3 is built from 18 residues. Germline CDR1 reads SGHAT; CDR2 reads FQNNGV.

This clonotype was seen many times. The rearrangement uses TRBV20-1 and TRBJ2-2; TRBD2 is a possible D gene (5 bases). Germline values: CDR1 DFQATT, CDR2 SNEGSKA (reference sequence). V was pared by 6 bases and J by 0 bases, with 11 bases between. The CDR3 is 14 residues long. The CDR3, as DNA: TGCAGTGCGGGAGTGAACTCGAACACCGGGGAGCTGTTTTTT. Protein product: CSAGVNSNTGELFF.

This clonotype was counted at least ten times. The chain uses TRBV11-2 and TRBJ1-2; 8 bases map to TRBD1. The CDR3 extends over 15 amino acids. CDR1 and CDR2 from the germline V gene are SGHAT and FQNNGV. The V gene end was trimmed by 5 bases and the J gene end by 2 bases; junction bases not matched to a gene: 7. CDR3 bases: TGTGCCAGCAGCCACCTAGGACAGGGCAACTATGGCTACACCTTC. Amino acid sequence: CASSHLGQGNYGYTF.

This clonotype was seen many times. The rearrangement joins TRBV29-1 to TRBJ2-5; D possibly corresponds to TRBD2 (7 bases). Trimming took off 5 bases at V and 9 bases at J, with 22 bases between the two ends. Per the germline V gene, CDR1 is SQVTM and CDR2 is ANQGSEA. This CDR3 has 14 amino acids. DNA for the CDR3: TGCAGCGTTACCCTTGGGGGGGCCGACATGCCCCAGTACTTC. It encodes CSVTLGGADMPQYF.

This clonotype has at least ten counts. This sequence joins TRBV24-1 and TRBJ2-1, with 9 bases matching TRBD2. Losses at the gene ends were 5 bases for V and 5 bases for J; bases not matched to a gene: 21. Germline V gene sequence: CDR1 KGHDR, CDR2 SFDVKD. The CDR3 runs 20 residues. The CDR3 region has the DNA TGTGCCACCAGTGGCCCGGGCCAGGGGGTCAGGACTAGCGTCCACAATGAGCAGTTCTTC. Its translation: CATSGPGQGVRTSVHNEQFF.

The genes are TRBV11-2 and TRBJ2-7; 8 bases are shared with TRBD1. Germline loops: CDR1 SGHAT, CDR2 FQNNGV. The V segment lost 5 bases and the J segment 7 bases; nucleotides outside the gene matches: 13. The CDR3 has 15 amino acids. CDR3 loop: CASSTSGTGQTEQYF. Here the CDR3 DNA reads TGTGCCAGCAGCACATCCGGGACAGGCCAAACGGAGCAGTACTTC.

This clonotype was counted ten times or more. The chain links TRBV6-5 to TRBJ2-1; D gene unclear. CDR1 is MNHEY and CDR2 is SVGAGI in the germline V gene. V shed 6 bases and J shed 4 bases, with 19 bases lying between them. The CDR3 contains 16 residues. The CDR3 coding sequence is TGTGCCAGCAGCTTTCTACGGGCGACTGCTTACAATGAGCAGTTCTTC. Encoded protein: CASSFLRATAYNEQFF.

This clonotype was observed many times. The CDR3 region has the DNA TGTGCCAGCAGCATGGGGCGGGGACGGGAGAGCTACACCTTC. Its protein is CASSMGRGRESYTF. The chain links TRBV12-3 or TRBV12-4 to TRBJ1-2, with D maybe TRBD1 (5 bases). The V gene lost 6 bases and the J gene lost 9 bases, with 20 bases spanning the gap. The CDR3 extends over 14 amino acids.

The sample holds many counts of this clonotype. The V gene is TRBV5-1, the J gene TRBJ1-2; no definite D call. V lost 2 bases, J lost 3 bases, and 8 bases lay in between. The CDR3 covers 13 residues. Germline-derived CDR1 and CDR2 are SGHRS and YFSETQ. CDR3 sequence: CASSFAGDYGYTF. CDR3 in DNA: TGCGCCAGCAGCTTCGCAGGAGACTATGGCTACACCTTC.

In this sample, this clonotype turned up many times. The chain couples TRBV20-1 to TRBJ1-2, with D maybe TRBD1 (5 bases). V was clipped by 6 bases and J by 2 bases, with 13 bases between them. The CDR3 length is 13 residues. Germline CDR1 and CDR2: DFQATT and SNEGSKA (reference sequence). In nucleotides, the CDR3 is TGCAGTGCCTATGACAGAACCAACTATGGCTACACCTTC. Encoded protein: CSAYDRTNYGYTF.

At least ten counts were recorded for this clonotype. This chain uses TRBV4-3 with TRBJ1-1, with D perhaps matching TRBD1 (5 bases). Germline lookup yields CDR1 LGHNA and CDR2 YSLEER. The ends were cut back, 5 bases at V and 1 base at J, with 8 bases in the middle. The CDR3 loop spans 13 amino acids. This chain's CDR3 is CASSKQENTEAFF. The CDR3 bases are TGCGCCAGCAGCAAACAGGAGAACACTGAAGCTTTCTTT.

This clonotype was detected many times. The rearrangement joins TRBV9 to TRBJ2-2; TRBD1 agrees at 7 bases. Germline-derived CDR1 and CDR2 are SGDLS and YYNGEE. CDR3 length: 18 residues. The V gene end was trimmed by 1 base and the J gene end by 2 bases; junction bases not matched to a gene: 11. The CDR3 nucleotides read TGTGCCAGCAGCGTATCACAGGGGCTACTACTAAACACCGGGGAGCTGTTTTTT. The encoded protein is CASSVSQGLLLNTGELFF.

This clonotype was detected many times. This sequence joins TRBV4-3 and TRBJ2-2; 14 bases match TRBD2. This CDR3 is 18 amino acids long. Per germline, CDR1 LGHNA and CDR2 YSLEER. V was clipped by 3 bases and J by 3 bases; unmatched bases: 6. The DNA of the CDR3 is TGCGCCAGCAGCCAGGGACTAGCGGGAGAGGTGGACACCGGGGAGCTGTTTTTT. Translated: CASSQGLAGEVDTGELFF.

This clonotype occurred many times. The chain combines TRBV20-1 with TRBJ2-1; 13 nucleotides align to TRBD2. The CDR3 contains 17 residues. CDR1 is DFQATT and CDR2 is SNEGSKA in the germline V gene (reference sequence). The ends lost 0 bases at V and 4 bases at J; junction bases unmatched: 6. CDR3 in DNA: TGCAGTGCTAGAGATCGCCGGACTAGCGGGGGATACAATGAGCAGTTCTTC. Translation: CSARDRRTSGGYNEQFF.

This clonotype was counted at least ten times. The chain carries TRBV7-9 and TRBJ2-2, with D unclear. Germline V gives CDR1 SEHNR, CDR2 FQNEAQ (reference sequence). The CDR3 is 14 residues long. V was clipped by 1 base and J by 6 bases, with 9 bases between them. DNA for the CDR3: TGTGCCAGCAGCTTAGGAGTCCAGGCCGGGGAGCTGTTTTTT. Translation gives CASSLGVQAGELFF. Looking up the rest from reference TRBV7-9 and TRBJ2-2 gives the full variable domain: DTGVSQNPRHKITKRGQNVTFRCDPISEHNRLYWYRQTLGQGPEFLTYFQNEAQLEKSRLLSDRFSAERPKGSFSTLEIQRTEQGDSAMYLCASSLGVQAGELFFGEGSRLTVL.

Ten or more counts support this clonotype. V and J are TRBV9 and TRBJ2-3, with 7 nucleotides matching TRBD2. Germline V gives CDR1 SGDLS, CDR2 YYNGEE. Germline trimming cut 0 bases from V and 4 bases from J; bases unmatched to any gene: 8. The CDR3 is 16 residues long. The CDR3 protein is CASSVGLAQNADTQYF. The CDR3 region has the DNA TGTGCCAGCAGCGTAGGACTAGCTCAAAATGCAGATACGCAGTATTTT.

The sample holds many counts of this clonotype. The rearrangement uses TRBV15 and TRBJ2-4; D remains unclear. From germline, CDR1 is LNHNV and CDR2 YYDKDF (reference sequence). The CDR3 spans 16 residues. Trimming removed 0 bases at V and 0 bases at J, with 9 bases between. CDR3 protein: CATSREAGLAKNIQYF. The CDR3 DNA reads as TGTGCCACCAGCAGAGAGGCAGGTCTAGCCAAAAACATTCAGTACTTC.